The 23 T cell receptor beta chains given below trace back to one sample, sequenced in a study of cytomegalovirus exposure and HLA in healthy donors. PCR was performed using 60 Vbeta and 13 Jbeta primers. Produced via immunoSEQ multiplex PCR; TCRdb's table is partial and in-frame only. The table records approximately 150,000 clones, less than 10% of them present only once. Sequencing was performed on PBMCs. These receptors came from a male donor in good health and CMV-seronegative.

There are a few counts of this clone. J is TRBJ2-7 and V is TRBV29-1; TRBD2 matches at 9 bases. V dropped 4 bases and J dropped 2; count of bases not matched to a gene: 3. Germline values: CDR1 SQVTM, CDR2 ANQGSEA. This CDR3 is built from 13 residues. The DNA of the CDR3 is TGCAGCGTTGGACTAGCGGACACCTACGAGCAGTACTTC. Its translation: CSVGLADTYEQYF.

The chain has TRBV6-5 and TRBJ2-1, with 7 positions matching TRBD1. The germline gives CDR1 MNHEY, CDR2 SVGAGI. J lost 9 bases, V lost 2 bases, and 1 base had no gene match. The CDR3 runs 12 residues. The CDR3 DNA reads TGTGCCAGCAGTTACGCAGGGGGTGAGCAGTTCTTC. This codes for CASSYAGGEQFF.

This clone has only a few counts. The J gene is TRBJ2-7, the V gene TRBV28; D ambiguous. Germline V gives CDR1 MDHEN, CDR2 SYDVKM. Trimming cost V 2 bases and J 4 bases, with 6 bases left between them. The CDR3 sequence is 12 residues long. CDR3 nucleotides: TGTGCCAGCAGTTTAATGCGGTACGAGCAGTACTTC. This encodes CASSLMRYEQYF.

There are a few counts of this clone. CDR3 bases: TGTGCCAGCAGTTACTCATCGCTAGCGGGCGGGGGTGAGCAGTACTTC. Protein product: CASSYSSLAGGGEQYF. V is TRBV6-5 and J is TRBJ2-7, with 8 bases lining up with TRBD2. The CDR3 runs to 16 residues. Looked up from germline, CDR1 is MNHEY and CDR2 is SVGAGI. The V segment lost 0 bases and the J segment 7 bases; nucleotides outside the gene matches: 11.

This clone appeared a few times. The chain has TRBV2 and TRBJ1-1; D may be TRBD1 (5 bases). The V end was cut by 4 bases, the J end by 1 base, with 7 bases between. Germline V gene lookup returns CDR1 SNHLY and CDR2 FYNNEI. The CDR3 is 13 amino acids. The CDR3 loop is CASSGQGNTEAFF. The DNA for the CDR3 is TGTGCCAGCAGTGGCCAGGGGAACACTGAAGCTTTCTTT. The full variable domain, its missing parts supplied by reference TRBV2 and TRBJ1-1, is EPEVTQTPSHQVTQMGQEVILRCVPISNHLYFYWYRQILGQKVEFLVSFYNNEISEKSEIFDDQFSVERPDGSNFTLKIRSTKLEDSAMYFCASSGQGNTEAFFGQGTRLTVV.

Only a few counts were recorded for this clone. This rearrangement joins TRBV28 to TRBJ1-4; D ambiguous. Germline V lookup: CDR1 MDHEN, CDR2 SYDVKM. CDR3 length: 14 residues. Trimming left V 5 bases short and J 8 bases short, with 15 bases between. CDR3 nucleotides: TGTGCCAGCAGTCTCGACACAAGGAACGAAAAACTGTTTTTT. Protein sequence: CASSLDTRNEKLFF.

A few counts support this clone. The V call is TRBV5-8, the J call TRBJ2-3; 8 positions agree with TRBD1. V was pared by 3 bases and J by 0 bases, with 3 bases of the junction left unmatched. This CDR3 has 15 amino acids. CDR1 SGHTS and CDR2 YDEGEE come from the germline V gene. The CDR3 DNA reads as TGTGCCAGCAGCTGGACAGGGTCTAGCACAGATACGCAGTATTTT. Translated, it gives CASSWTGSSTDTQYF.

Only a few counts were recorded for this clone. This chain connects TRBV7-2 to TRBJ1-6, with 8 positions matching TRBD1. The CDR3 has 13 amino acids. With 5 bases clipped from V and 14 bases from J, the junction kept 8 bases outside the gene matches. Germline CDR1 and CDR2: SGHTA and FQGNSA. CDR3 in DNA: TGTGCCAGCAGCACACAGGGGGTTTCGGCCCTCCACTTT. Translating gives CASSTQGVSALHF.

This clone was found a few times. This chain connects TRBV29-1 to TRBJ1-4; D remains unclear. V lost 5 bases to trimming and J lost 7 bases, with 17 bases between them. Germline V gene lookup returns CDR1 SQVTM and CDR2 ANQGSEA. The CDR3 is 14 amino acids. The DNA for the CDR3 is TGCAGCGTTCAGGACTGGAAGGGAGCTGAAAAACTGTTTTTT. Encoded protein: CSVQDWKGAEKLFF.

The CDR3 reads CASSSRQGTQPQHF. For the CDR3, the DNA is TGTGCCAGCAGTTCGCGACAGGGCACTCAGCCCCAGCATTTT. V usage is TRBV27 and J usage is TRBJ1-5, with 7 bases lining up with TRBD1. Trimming took 4 bases from V and 6 from J; bases not matched to a gene: 6. Germline V gene data show CDR1 as MNHEY and CDR2 as SMNVEV (reference sequence). This CDR3 region has 14 residues.

The V call is TRBV11-2, the J call TRBJ2-7; 8 bases map to TRBD2. The CDR3 runs 15 residues. The V gene end was trimmed by 3 bases and the J gene end by 2 bases; junction bases not matched to a gene: 6. The germline V gene encodes CDR1 SGHAT and CDR2 FQNNGV. CDR3 DNA sequence: TGTGCCAGCAGCTTGGTAGCGGGGACGCCCTACGAGCAGTACTTC. Protein product: CASSLVAGTPYEQYF.

The table lists this clone with a few counts. The CDR3: CASSYGDRMGSPLHF. The CDR3 bases are TGTGCCAGCAGTTACGGAGACAGGATGGGTTCACCCCTCCACTTT. This chain uses TRBV27 with TRBJ1-6; TRBD1 is a possible D gene (6 bases). CDR1 is MNHEY and CDR2 is SMNVEV in the germline V gene (reference sequence). The CDR3 runs 15 residues. Trimming took off 4 bases at V and 9 bases at J, with 16 bases between the two ends.

This clone turned up a few times. This rearrangement joins TRBV19 to TRBJ1-2, with 8 bases lining up with TRBD1. The CDR3 sequence is 13 residues long. From germline, CDR1 is LNHDA and CDR2 SQIVND (reference sequence). Trimming at V came to 7 bases and at J to 8 bases, leaving 9 bases not matched to a gene. The DNA for the CDR3 is TGTGCCAGTAACCCCAGGGGGCGGGGAGGCTACACCTTC. This codes for CASNPRGRGGYTF. The whole variable domain, filled in from reference TRBV19 and TRBJ1-2, reads DGGITQSPKYLFRKEGQNVTLSCEQNLNHDAMYWYRQDPGQGLRLIYYSQIVNDFQKGDIAEGYSVSREKKESFPLTVTSAQKNPTAFYLCASNPRGRGGYTFGSGTRLTVV.

The chain recombines TRBV2 with TRBJ2-1; 8 bases are a match to TRBD2. The CDR3 spans 15 residues. Germline V gene lookup returns CDR1 SNHLY and CDR2 FYNNEI. With V trimmed by 4 bases and J by 5 bases, 7 bases remained unmatched. CDR3 sequence: CASSGSGNPDNEQFF. CDR3 DNA: TGTGCCAGCAGTGGTAGCGGGAATCCAGACAATGAGCAGTTCTTC. Full variable domain (outside the CDR3, taken from reference TRBV2 and TRBJ2-1): EPEVTQTPSHQVTQMGQEVILRCVPISNHLYFYWYRQILGQKVEFLVSFYNNEISEKSEIFDDQFSVERPDGSNFTLKIRSTKLEDSAMYFCASSGSGNPDNEQFFGPGTRLTVL.

The chain couples TRBV6-5 to TRBJ1-2, with 8 bases fitting TRBD1. The germline V gene has CDR1 MNHEY and CDR2 SVGAGI. There are 11 residues in the CDR3. V was pared by 8 bases and J by 4 bases, with 0 bases of the junction left unmatched. CDR3 in amino acids: CASGQGYGYTF. The CDR3 region has the DNA TGTGCCAGCGGACAGGGCTATGGCTACACCTTC.

The table lists this clone with a few counts. V and J are TRBV19 and TRBJ1-5; possibly TRBD1 for D (6 bases). This CDR3 has 13 residues. Trimming pared 4 bases from V and 4 bases from J, leaving 8 bases between. Germline CDR1 is LNHDA and CDR2 is SQIVND (reference sequence). The CDR3 DNA reads as TGTGCCAGTAGTACGAGGGGGAATCAGCCCCAGCATTTT. Encoded protein: CASSTRGNQPQHF.

The chain uses TRBV28 and TRBJ2-1; 8 nucleotides agree with TRBD2. Trimming removed 6 bases from V and 4 bases from J; junction bases left unmatched: 11. The CDR3 is 16 amino acids. Germline CDR1 MDHEN, CDR2 SYDVKM. For the CDR3, the DNA is TGTGCCAGCAGGTTCCCAGAGGCGGGGGGATACAATGAGCAGTTCTTC. This sequence encodes CASRFPEAGGYNEQFF.

The chain is built from TRBV28 and TRBJ1-3; TRBD1 aligns across 7 bases. Germline values: CDR1 MDHEN, CDR2 SYDVKM. The CDR3 runs to 15 residues. V shed 4 bases, J shed 4 bases, and the junction held 7 bases outside the gene matches. This CDR3 reads CASSSQTGPGNTIYF. The CDR3 DNA follows: TGTGCCAGCAGTTCTCAGACAGGGCCAGGAAACACCATATATTTT.

CDR3 nucleotides: TGTGCCAGCAGTGAACGACAGGGGGTACGTGGGGAGCTGTTTTTT. Protein product: CASSERQGVRGELFF. The rearrangement uses TRBV2 and TRBJ2-2; 9 bases match TRBD1. CDR3 length equals 15 residues. The V gene end was trimmed by 2 bases and the J gene end by 8 bases; junction bases not matched to a gene: 6. In germline, CDR1 is SNHLY, CDR2 FYNNEI.

This clone has only a few counts. The rearrangement joins TRBV12-5 to TRBJ1-1; 11 positions match TRBD1. CDR1 is LGHNT, CDR2 FRNRAP, per germline. Trimming took 3 bases from V and 9 from J; bases not matched to a gene: 6. The CDR3 spans 14 residues. The CDR3 DNA is TGTGCTAGTGGTTTCGGGGACAGGGGGTTACAAGCTTTCTTT. It specifies CASGFGDRGLQAFF.

This clone was found a few times. The V gene is TRBV7-2, the J gene TRBJ2-5, with 7 bases identical to TRBD1. The CDR3 extends over 12 amino acids. CDR1 and CDR2 from the germline V gene are SGHTA and FQGNSA. V shed 4 bases and J 4 bases; nucleotides not matched to a gene: 0. The CDR3 loop is CASSWTGETQYF. The CDR3 DNA reads TGTGCCAGCAGCTGGACAGGAGAGACCCAGTACTTC.

The chain carries TRBV29-1 and TRBJ2-7, with 11 bases aligning to TRBD2. Trimming took 4 bases from V and 1 from J; bases not matched to a gene: 12. From germline, CDR1 is SQVTM and CDR2 ANQGSEA. The CDR3 is made up of 17 amino acids. The CDR3 sequence is CSVGRSGGTSGSYEQYV. For the CDR3, the DNA is TGCAGCGTTGGTAGATCAGGCGGGACTAGCGGATCCTACGAGCAGTACGTC.

This clone was recorded a few times. CDR3 loop: CASSQGAGAQETQYF. Here the CDR3 DNA reads TGTGCCAGCAGCCAGGGGGCGGGGGCGCAAGAGACCCAGTACTTC. The chain combines TRBV7-9 with TRBJ2-5; D perhaps matches TRBD1 (8 bases). CDR3 length: 15 residues. Trimming removed 5 bases from V and 2 bases from J, with 15 bases in between. Germline CDR1 is SEHNR and CDR2 is FQNEAQ (reference sequence).